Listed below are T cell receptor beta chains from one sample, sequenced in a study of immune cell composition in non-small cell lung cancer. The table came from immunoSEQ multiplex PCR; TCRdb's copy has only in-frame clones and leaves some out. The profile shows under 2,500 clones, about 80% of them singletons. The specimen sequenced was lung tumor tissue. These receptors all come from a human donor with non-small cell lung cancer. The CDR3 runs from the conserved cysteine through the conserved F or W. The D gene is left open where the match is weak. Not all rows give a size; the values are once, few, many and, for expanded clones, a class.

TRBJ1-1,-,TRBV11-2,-,CASSSMNTEAFF,TGTGCCAGCAGTTCCATGAACACTGAAGCTTTCTTT
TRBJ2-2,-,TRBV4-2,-,CASSRSGPGTGELFF,TGTGCCAGCAGCCGGAGCGGGCCCGGGACCGGGGAGCTGTTTTTT
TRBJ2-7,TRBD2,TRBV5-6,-,CASSLGGGSPYEQYF,TGTGCCAGCAGCTTGGGGGGCGGGAGTCCCTACGAGCAGTACTTC
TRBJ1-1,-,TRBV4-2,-,CASSLETAAMAEAFF,TGTGCCAGCAGCCTTGAAACAGCGGCGATGGCTGAAGCTTTCTTT
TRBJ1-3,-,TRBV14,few,CASSQEASGNTIYF,TGTGCCAGCAGCCAAGAGGCTTCTGGAAACACCATATATTTT
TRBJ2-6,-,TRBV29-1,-,CSATRDTDSGANVLTF,TGCAGCGCCACACGGGACACTGACTCTGGGGCCAACGTCCTGACTTTC
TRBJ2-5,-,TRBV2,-,CASSRDTQGTQYF,TGTGCCAGCAGCCGGGACACCCAGGGGACCCAGTACTTC
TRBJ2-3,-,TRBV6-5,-,CASTNRLEPDTQYF,TGTGCCAGCACTAACCGACTAGAGCCAGATACGCAGTATTTT
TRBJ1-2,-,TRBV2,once,CASSTPVPDTHQPNYGYTF,TGTGCCAGCAGTACCCCAGTCCCGGACACACATCAACCCAACTATGGCTACACCTTC
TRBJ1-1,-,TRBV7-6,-,CASSLGVLTEAFF,TGTGCCAGCAGCTTAGGCGTCCTCACTGAAGCTTTCTTT
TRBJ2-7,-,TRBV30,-,CAWSVVRLPAYEQYF,TGTGCCTGGAGTGTCGTTCGACTTCCCGCTTACGAGCAGTACTTC
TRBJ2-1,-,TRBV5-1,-,CASSLDGVITSSYNEQFF,TGCGCCAGCAGCCTAGATGGGGTGATCACTAGCTCCTACAATGAGCAGTTCTTC
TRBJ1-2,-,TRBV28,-,CASSSGHIGYGYTF,TGTGCCAGCAGTTCGGGACACATCGGCTATGGCTACACCTTC
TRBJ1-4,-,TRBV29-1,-,CSVAGDLNEKLFF,TGCAGCGTGGCGGGGGACCTTAATGAAAAACTGTTTTTT
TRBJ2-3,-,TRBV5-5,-,CASSLEPFTDTQYF,TGTGCCAGCAGCTTGGAGCCCTTCACAGATACGCAGTATTTT
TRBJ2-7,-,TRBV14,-,CASSRGAYYEQYF,TGTGCCAGCAGTCGCGGGGCCTACTACGAGCAGTACTTC
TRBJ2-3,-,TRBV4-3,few,CASSQGQGFYGTDTQYF,TGCGCCAGCAGCCAAGGCCAGGGGTTCTATGGCACAGATACGCAGTATTTT
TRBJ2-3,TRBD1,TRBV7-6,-,CASSSTGEADTQYF,TGTGCCAGCAGCTCGACAGGGGAGGCAGATACGCAGTATTTT
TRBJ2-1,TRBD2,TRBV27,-,CASSNLAGNEQFF,TGTGCCAGCAGTAACCTAGCGGGCAATGAGCAGTTCTTC
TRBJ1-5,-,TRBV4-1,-,CASSDTGRNQPQHF,TGCGCCAGCAGCGATACAGGACGCAATCAGCCCCAGCATTTT
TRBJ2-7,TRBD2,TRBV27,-,CASSLRSSGSYEQYF,TGTGCCAGCAGTTTGAGGTCTAGCGGGTCCTACGAGCAGTACTTC
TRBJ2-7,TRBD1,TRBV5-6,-,CASSLRGQGYEQYF,TGTGCCAGCAGCTTACGGGGACAGGGCTACGAGCAGTACTTC
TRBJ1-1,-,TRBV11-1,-,CASSLGPRTEAFF,TGTGCCAGCAGCTTAGGGCCTAGGACTGAAGCTTTCTTT
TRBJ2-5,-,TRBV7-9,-,CASSLVAGAGETQYF,TGTGCCAGCAGCTTAGTGGCAGGGGCGGGAGAGACCCAGTACTTC
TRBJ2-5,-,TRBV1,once,CTSSLTSGRETQYF,TGCACCAGCAGCCTTACTAGCGGGAGAGAGACCCAGTACTTC
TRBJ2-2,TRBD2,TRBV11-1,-,CASSLISGGGELFF,TGTGCCAGCAGCTTAATTAGCGGGGGCGGGGAGCTGTTTTTT
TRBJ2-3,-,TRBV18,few,CASSVGQRTDTQYF,TGTGCCAGCTCCGTGGGACAACGCACAGATACGCAGTATTTT
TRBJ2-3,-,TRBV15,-,CATSRVERASTDTQYF,TGTGCCACCAGCAGAGTTGAGCGGGCAAGCACAGATACGCAGTATTTT
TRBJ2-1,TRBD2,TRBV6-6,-,CASSLKHSGRNHEQFF,TGTGCCAGCAGTTTAAAACATAGCGGGAGGAACCATGAGCAGTTCTTC
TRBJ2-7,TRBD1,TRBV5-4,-,CASSATGTGSYEQYF,TGTGCCAGCAGCGCTACCGGGACAGGCTCCTACGAGCAGTACTTC
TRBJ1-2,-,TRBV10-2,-,CASGGGDNYGYTF,TGCGCCAGCGGGGGGGGCGACAACTATGGCTACACCTTC
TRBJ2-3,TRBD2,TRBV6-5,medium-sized,CASSYSSGRAIDTQYF,TGTGCCAGCAGTTATAGTAGCGGGAGGGCGATAGATACGCAGTATTTT
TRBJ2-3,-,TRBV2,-,CASPRGLTSTDTQYF,TGTGCCAGCCCTAGAGGACTAACTAGCACAGATACGCAGTATTTT
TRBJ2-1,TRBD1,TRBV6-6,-,CASSTDRGIGNEQFF,TGTGCCAGCAGCACGGACAGGGGTATTGGCAATGAGCAGTTCTTC
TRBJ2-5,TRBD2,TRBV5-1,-,CASSFTPGLQTETQYF,TGCGCCAGCAGCTTTACTCCGGGACTACAAACAGAGACCCAGTACTTC
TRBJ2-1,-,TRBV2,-,CASSGLGGGEQFF,TGTGCCAGCTCAGGACTAGGGGGGGGCGAGCAGTTCTTC
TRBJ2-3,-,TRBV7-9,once,CASSRSARLTDTQYF,TGTGCCAGCAGCCGTAGCGCGCGCCTCACAGATACGCAGTATTTT
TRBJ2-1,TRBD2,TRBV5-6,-,CASSFSGGSSYNEQFF,TGTGCCAGCAGCTTTAGCGGGGGCAGCTCCTACAATGAGCAGTTCTTC
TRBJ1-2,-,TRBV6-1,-,CASSEENTAQHGYTF,TGTGCCAGCAGTGAAGAAAACACAGCCCAACATGGCTACACCTTC
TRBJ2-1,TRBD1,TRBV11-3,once,CASSPGQGVDEQFF,TGTGCCAGCAGCCCTGGACAGGGGGTTGATGAGCAGTTCTTC
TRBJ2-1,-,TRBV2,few,CASSGGLGGNEQFF,TGTGCCAGCAGTGGGGGGCTAGGTGGAAATGAGCAGTTCTTC
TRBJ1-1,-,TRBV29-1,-,CSVEGAAGWYTEAFF,TGCAGCGTTGAAGGTGCAGCCGGGTGGTACACTGAAGCTTTCTTT
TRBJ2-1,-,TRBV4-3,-,CASSQELAYNEQFF,TGCGCCAGCAGCCAAGAACTAGCATACAATGAGCAGTTCTTC
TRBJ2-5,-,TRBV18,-,CASSYTGLQETQYF,TGTGCCAGCTCGTATACGGGACTCCAAGAGACCCAGTACTTC
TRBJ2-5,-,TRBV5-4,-,CASRGDTEETQYF,TGTGCCAGCAGGGGGGACACAGAAGAGACCCAGTACTTC
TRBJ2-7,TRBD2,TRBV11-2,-,CASSLALAGAGEQYF,TGTGCCAGCAGCTTAGCTCTAGCGGGGGCTGGTGAGCAGTACTTC
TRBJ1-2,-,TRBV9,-,CASSAALTVINGYTF,TGTGCCAGCAGCGCGGCCTTGACAGTTATCAATGGCTACACCTTC
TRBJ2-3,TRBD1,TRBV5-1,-,CASSLDRADSTDTQYF,TGCGCCAGCAGCTTAGACAGGGCCGATAGCACAGATACGCAGTATTTT
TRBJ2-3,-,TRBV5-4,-,CASSLNSRGDTQYF,TGTGCCAGCAGCTTGAACTCGCGCGGAGATACGCAGTATTTT
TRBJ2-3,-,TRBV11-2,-,CASSLEIHTDTQYF,TGTGCCAGCAGCTTAGAAATACACACAGATACGCAGTATTTT
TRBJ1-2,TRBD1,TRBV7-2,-,CASSLVRDRGRDGYTF,TGTGCCAGCAGCTTAGTTCGGGACAGGGGGCGGGACGGCTACACCTTC
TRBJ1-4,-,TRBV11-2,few,CASSFVRGSNEKLFF,TGTGCCAGCAGCTTTGTTAGAGGGTCTAATGAAAAACTGTTTTTT
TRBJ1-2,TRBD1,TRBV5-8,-,CASRLTGVGRGYTF,TGTGCCAGCAGGTTGACAGGGGTGGGTCGCGGCTACACCTTC
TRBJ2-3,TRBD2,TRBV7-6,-,CASSPTSGGTDTQYF,TGTGCCAGCAGCCCCACTAGCGGGGGCACAGATACGCAGTATTTT
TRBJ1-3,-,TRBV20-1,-,CSARGGNTIYF,TGCAGTGCACGGGGGGGGAACACCATATATTTT
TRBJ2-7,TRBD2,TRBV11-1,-,CASSPGGSGSPLAGQYF,TGTGCCAGCAGCCCCGGGGGAAGCGGGAGTCCCCTAGCAGGGCAGTACTTC
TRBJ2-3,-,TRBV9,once,CASSPPITDTQYF,TGTGCCAGCAGCCCCCCCATCACAGATACGCAGTATTTT
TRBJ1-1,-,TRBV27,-,CASSFQEYTEAFF,TGTGCCAGCAGTTTCCAGGAATACACTGAAGCTTTCTTT
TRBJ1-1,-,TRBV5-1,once,CASSLDGGDNTEAFF,TGCGCCAGCAGCTTGGACGGGGGGGATAACACTGAAGCTTTCTTT
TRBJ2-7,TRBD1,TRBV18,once,CASSPDRVEQYF,TGTGCCAGCTCACCCGACAGGGTTGAGCAGTACTTC